The subject of this entry is one T cell receptor (beta chain). The source of the sample is a study of T cell changes during pregnancy in multiple sclerosis. V dropped 6 bases and J dropped 3 bases, with 10 bases sitting between them. The CDR3 is 13 amino acids. Germline CDR1 reads MNHEY; CDR2 reads SMNVEV (reference sequence). Clones were sequenced by immunoSEQ multiplex PCR, and TCRdb holds only the in-frame ones, with some missing. The sample lists tens of thousands of clones, roughly 93% occurring once. This receptor was obtained from a female donor with multiple sclerosis, enrolled in a pregnancy study. This chain links TRBV27 with TRBJ2-3; possible D gene TRBD1, 6 bases. The sample consisted of CD8+ T cells from peripheral blood mononuclear cells, taken in the third trimester of pregnancy. The CDR3 protein is CASRFQGTDTQYF. For the CDR3, the DNA is TGTGCCAGCAGGTTTCAGGGGACAGATACGCAGTATTTT.